The 18 T cell receptor beta chains below were found in one sample sequenced in a study of T cell repertoires in cytomegalovirus infection. These receptors are not linked to any known antigen. TCRdb re-called the reads with MiXCR, one entry per CDR3 protein. The data show 100,000 to 150,000 distinct CDR3 sequences, about 32% seen once. This specimen was CD8+ T cells from cultured PBMCs, taken from culture after CMV antigen stimulation. The receptor source for this set is a human donor in good health (CMV status not recorded). Some clones in this sample may be carry-over from other donors' samples.

V and J are TRBV7-2 and TRBJ2-4, with 9 positions matching TRBD2. The V gene's germline CDR1 is SGHTA and CDR2 FQGNSA. The length of the CDR3 is 17 residues. Losses at the gene ends were 5 bases for V and 2 bases for J; bases not matched to a gene: 10. DNA for the CDR3: TGTGCCAGCAGCCCCACGAGCGGGGGGCCGCCCAAAAACATTCAGTACTTC. Its protein product is CASSPTSGGPPKNIQYF. The whole variable domain, filled in from reference TRBV7-2 and TRBJ2-4, reads GAGVSQSPSNKVTEKGKDVELRCDPISGHTALYWYRQSLGQGLEFLIYFQGNSAPDKSGLPSDRFSAERTGGSVSTLTIQRTQQEDSAVYLCASSPTSGGPPKNIQYFGAGTRLSVL.

This clonotype has ten or more counts. This chain links TRBV7-2 with TRBJ2-1, with no clear D. Germline values: CDR1 SGHTA, CDR2 FQGNSA. The CDR3 consists of 14 residues. V was cut by 5 bases and J by 5 bases, with 13 bases left in between. The CDR3 bases are TGTGCCAGCAGCGCGTACCGGGCCCACAATGAGCAGTTCTTC. Translating gives CASSAYRAHNEQFF. The variable domain in full, completed from reference TRBV7-2 and TRBJ2-1, reads GAGVSQSPSNKVTEKGKDVELRCDPISGHTALYWYRQSLGQGLEFLIYFQGNSAPDKSGLPSDRFSAERTGGSVSTLTIQRTQQEDSAVYLCASSAYRAHNEQFFGPGTRLTVL.

The chain carries TRBV4-1 and TRBJ1-6, with TRBD1 matching over 8 bases. V gave up 5 bases and J gave up 9 bases; unmatched junction bases: 9. The CDR3 is made up of 15 amino acids. Germline CDR1 and CDR2: MGHRA and YSYEKL. CDR3 sequence (DNA): TGCGCCAGCAGCGAAGGACAGGGAGCAAGTTCACCCCTCCACTTT. Its translation: CASSEGQGASSPLHF.

The rearrangement links TRBV9 to TRBJ2-7; D not resolved. The CDR3 runs 12 residues. The germline V gene encodes CDR1 SGDLS and CDR2 YYNGEE. The V and J ends lost 0 bases and 5 bases respectively, with 6 bases between them. CDR3: CASSVGDHEQYF. The DNA for the CDR3 is TGTGCCAGCAGCGTAGGCGATCACGAGCAGTACTTC.

Here the CDR3 reads CASSFDSPTDTQYF. CDR3 sequence (DNA): TGTGCCAGCAGCTTCGACAGTCCCACAGATACGCAGTATTTT. This chain joins TRBV7-9 and TRBJ2-3, with D perhaps TRBD1 (5 bases). Germline V gives CDR1 SEHNR, CDR2 FQNEAQ (reference sequence). The CDR3 is 14 residues long. Trimming cost V 3 bases and J 2 bases, with 9 bases left between them.

This clonotype has a count of ten or more. The rearrangement links TRBV2 to TRBJ2-1; the D is unclear. Trimming cost V 0 bases and J 4 bases, with 4 bases left between them. CDR3 length: 13 residues. The germline V gene has CDR1 SNHLY and CDR2 FYNNEI. CDR3 DNA sequence: TGTGCCAGCAGTGAAGCAAGATACAATGAGCAGTTCTTC. Protein: CASSEARYNEQFF.

The chain links TRBV7-2 to TRBJ2-1, with unresolved D. Trimming took off 1 base at V and 10 bases at J, with 11 bases between the two ends. The germline CDR1 and CDR2 sequences are SGHTA and FQGNSA. The CDR3 has 13 amino acids. CDR3 DNA: TGTGCCAGCAGCTTAGATGGTTTCGGGGAGCAGTTCTTC. Residues: CASSLDGFGEQFF.

This clonotype was found a few times. The chain joins TRBV7-9 to TRBJ2-1; D unclear. The germline gives CDR1 SEHNR, CDR2 FQNEAQ (reference sequence). V was pared by 5 bases and J by 6 bases, with 8 bases between. The length of the CDR3 is 12 residues. This CDR3 is CASSPRPNEQFF. CDR3 sequence (DNA): TGTGCCAGCAGCCCCCGGCCCAATGAGCAGTTCTTC.

V is TRBV19 and J is TRBJ1-1; TRBD1 matches 8 bases. V lost 3 bases and J lost 1; bases outside the gene matches: 1. Germline V gene sequence: CDR1 LNHDA, CDR2 SQIVND (reference sequence). There are 14 residues in the CDR3. The CDR3 here is CASSIDRGNTEAFF. In DNA, the CDR3 is TGTGCCAGTAGTATCGACAGGGGGAACACTGAAGCTTTCTTT. The complete variable domain, with remaining parts taken from reference TRBV19 and TRBJ1-1, reads DGGITQSPKYLFRKEGQNVTLSCEQNLNHDAMYWYRQDPGQGLRLIYYSQIVNDFQKGDIAEGYSVSREKKESFPLTVTSAQKNPTAFYLCASSIDRGNTEAFFGQGTRLTVV.

The genes are TRBV28 and TRBJ1-2, with D possibly being TRBD1 (6 bases). This CDR3 is 14 amino acids long. Germline V gene sequence: CDR1 MDHEN, CDR2 SYDVKM. Trimming took 1 base from V and 3 from J, leaving 9 bases between them. CDR3 residues: CASSLLGGHYGYTF. The CDR3 DNA reads TGTGCCAGCAGTTTATTGGGGGGGCACTATGGCTACACCTTC.

The chain combines TRBV20-1 with TRBJ1-6; D may be TRBD1 (5 bases). The CDR3 runs to 15 residues. V was pared by 2 bases and J by 2 bases, with 10 bases between. Germline V lookup: CDR1 DFQATT, CDR2 SNEGSKA (reference sequence). The CDR3 reads CSARTGPTYNSPLHF. The CDR3 coding sequence is TGCAGTGCTAGAACGGGACCGACCTATAATTCACCCCTCCACTTT.

The chain couples TRBV7-9 to TRBJ2-1; TRBD1 matches 10 bases. Trimming removed 5 bases from V and 0 bases from J; junction bases left unmatched: 4. The germline V gene encodes CDR1 SEHNR and CDR2 FQNEAQ (reference sequence). The CDR3 has 16 residues. DNA of the CDR3: TGTGCCAGCAGCCCGACAGGGGGCGGCTCCTACAATGAGCAGTTCTTC. It codes for CASSPTGGGSYNEQFF.

The chain combines TRBV5-1 with TRBJ1-2; D is undetermined. Between the trimmed V and J ends, which lost 0 bases and 4 bases, there was a span of 10 bases. Germline values: CDR1 SGHRS, CDR2 YFSETQ. This CDR3 has 14 amino acids. CDR3 nucleotides: TGCGCCAGCAGCTTGGATCGGGAACTCTATGGCTACACCTTC. It translates to CASSLDRELYGYTF.

The chain uses TRBV20-1 and TRBJ2-3, with a possible D match to TRBD1 (5 bases). Trimming stripped 4 bases from V and 0 bases from J, with 8 bases between. Germline lookup yields CDR1 DFQATT and CDR2 SNEGSKA (reference sequence). This CDR3 has 13 amino acids. CDR3 residues: CSATGQSTDTQYF. In DNA form, the CDR3 reads TGCAGTGCTACTGGACAAAGCACAGATACGCAGTATTTT.

This sequence joins TRBV12-3 or TRBV12-4 and TRBJ2-2; D gene uncertain. This CDR3 has 12 amino acids. Trimming removed 5 bases from V and 2 bases from J, with 3 bases in between. This chain's CDR3 is CASSGNTGELFF. In DNA form, the CDR3 reads TGTGCCAGCAGTGGTAACACCGGGGAGCTGTTTTTT.

The chain joins TRBV7-8 to TRBJ1-4; no definite D call. Germline lookup yields CDR1 SGHVS and CDR2 FQNEAQ. This CDR3 is 13 amino acids long. V lost 5 bases and J 2 bases, leaving 6 bases between the germline ends. The CDR3 spells CASSPRTNEKLFF. CDR3 bases: TGTGCCAGCAGCCCGCGGACTAATGAAAAACTGTTTTTT.

CDR3 sequence (DNA): TGCGCCAGCAGCCTCGAGGGGGGGACAGGGGTTCGAAAACTGTTTTTT. It specifies CASSLEGGTGVRKLFF. J is TRBJ1-4 and V is TRBV4-1, with 10 bases that match TRBD1. CDR3 size: 16 residues. V was clipped by 4 bases and J by 10 bases; unmatched bases: 12. Germline V gives CDR1 MGHRA, CDR2 YSYEKL.

This chain joins TRBV9 and TRBJ1-1; D remains ambiguous. Trimming took off 4 bases at V and 1 base at J, with 8 bases between the two ends. Germline CDR1 reads SGDLS; CDR2 reads YYNGEE. CDR3 length: 13 amino acids. The CDR3, as DNA: TGTGCCAGCAGCCCGGGTACGAACACTGAAGCTTTCTTT. It yields the protein CASSPGTNTEAFF.